Shown below are 30 T cell receptor beta chains from a single sample sequenced in a study of blood T cell repertoires in COVID-19 (dated by TCRdb to the early 2020s). Library creation used the immunoSEQ multiplex PCR assay. In TCRdb, the immuneACCESS table is reduced to in-frame sequences with V and J assigned. These tables do not hold every clone; where another copy was compared, an unresolved V gene accounts for under half, and the others remain unexplained. The sample data list over 20,000 clones, and approximately 90% of these were observed just once. Approximately 17% of the sample goes to the ten largest clones. The sequencing input was peripheral blood. All receptors derive from a man aged 65 to 85 with active COVID-19.

V is TRBV7-9 and J is TRBJ2-1; 9 bases are a match to TRBD2. This CDR3 region has 14 residues. Germline V gene sequence: CDR1 SEHNR, CDR2 FQNEAQ (reference sequence). V was clipped by 3 bases and J by 12 bases; unmatched bases: 9. The CDR3 sequence: CASSLASGATMQFF. CDR3 nucleotide sequence: TGTGCCAGCAGCTTGGCTAGCGGGGCCACCATGCAGTTCTTC.

The chain employs TRBV7-8 and TRBJ2-7; 14 bases match TRBD2. This CDR3 is 16 amino acids long. J was trimmed by 6 bases and V by 5 bases; bases with no gene match: 9. Germline lookup yields CDR1 SGHVS and CDR2 FQNEAQ. The CDR3, as DNA: TGTGCCAGCAGCCAAGGGACTAGCGGGAGCTTGGGCGAGCAGTACTTC. This codes for CASSQGTSGSLGEQYF.

The genes are TRBV13 and TRBJ2-1; 16 nucleotides line up with TRBD2. V lost 0 bases and J lost 2; bases outside the gene matches: 16. Looked up from germline, CDR1 is PRHDT and CDR2 is FYEKMQ (reference sequence). The CDR3 has 23 amino acids. The CDR3 loop reads CASSLGGGITPGLAGGTYNEQFF. The CDR3 bases are TGTGCCAGCAGCTTAGGCGGCGGGATAACCCCGGGACTAGCGGGGGGGACCTACAATGAGCAGTTCTTC.

This clone is a singleton in its sample. V and J are TRBV19 and TRBJ2-4; D gene unclear. Trimming took 5 bases from V and 7 from J, leaving 12 bases between them. This CDR3 contains 13 residues. CDR1 and CDR2 from the germline V gene are LNHDA and SQIVND (reference sequence). As DNA, the CDR3 is TGTGCCAGTAGTCTCCCCCCGGTCAACATTCAGTACTTC. Translating gives CASSLPPVNIQYF.

The V call is TRBV29-1, the J call TRBJ2-5, with D possibly being TRBD2 (6 bases). The CDR3 runs 13 residues. The ends were cut back, 7 bases at V and 4 bases at J, with 16 bases in the middle. In germline, CDR1 is SQVTM, CDR2 ANQGSEA. CDR3 nucleotide sequence: TGCAGCGCCGTGGGGGGAATAGGAGAGACCCAGTACTTC. Translated: CSAVGGIGETQYF. Together with reference TRBV29-1 and TRBJ2-5, the CDR3 gives the full variable domain: SAVISQKPSRDICQRGTSLTIQCQVDSQVTMMFWYRQQPGQSLTLIATANQGSEATYESGFVIDKFPISRPNLTFSTLTVSNMSPEDSSIYLCSAVGGIGETQYFGPGTRLLVL.

This clone came up a few times. The V gene is TRBV4-1, the J gene TRBJ2-5; TRBD2 aligns across 7 bases. Trimming removed 4 bases from V and 7 bases from J; junction bases left unmatched: 6. Germline V CDR1 and CDR2: MGHRA, YSYEKL. The CDR3 is 13 residues long. CDR3 DNA sequence: TGCGCCAGCAGCCCAGAGGGGAGGGGGACCCAGTACTTC. Translated, it gives CASSPEGRGTQYF.

The genes are TRBV6-5 and TRBJ2-2, with D perhaps matching TRBD1 (6 bases). Germline CDR1 reads MNHEY; CDR2 reads SVGAGI. This CDR3 comprises 14 residues. Trimming took off 7 bases at V and 6 bases at J, with 15 bases between the two ends. The DNA of the CDR3 is TGTGCCAGCAAGTCGCTTGGGGGCCCCGGGGAGCTGTTTTTT. This gives the protein CASKSLGGPGELFF.

The CDR3 loop is CASSSSRQDANYGYTF. CDR3 in DNA: TGTGCCAGCAGCTCAAGTAGACAGGACGCTAACTATGGCTACACCTTC. This sequence joins TRBV7-8 and TRBJ1-2, with a tentative D call TRBD1 (6 bases). The V gene lost 4 bases and the J gene lost 0 bases, with 15 bases spanning the gap. CDR1 SGHVS and CDR2 FQNEAQ come from the germline V gene. There are 16 residues in the CDR3.

The J gene is TRBJ2-3, the V gene TRBV5-5; 9 bases are shared with TRBD2. V was clipped by 4 bases and J by 3 bases; unmatched bases: 15. This CDR3 is built from 18 residues. Germline values: CDR1 SGHKS, CDR2 YYEKEE (reference sequence). CDR3 nucleotide sequence: TGTGCCAGCAGCGCCGGGGTAGCGGGAGCTGGTAGAACAGATACGCAGTATTTT. This sequence encodes CASSAGVAGAGRTDTQYF.

This rearrangement joins TRBV4-2 to TRBJ2-5; 10 nucleotides line up with TRBD2. This CDR3 has 15 amino acids. Germline loops: CDR1 LGHNA, CDR2 YNFKEQ. V lost 4 bases and J lost 1; bases outside the gene matches: 3. CDR3 nucleotide sequence: TGTGCCAGCAGCCGCATAGCGGGGGGCCAAGAGACCCAGTACTTC. This sequence encodes CASSRIAGGQETQYF.

This chain uses TRBV7-8 with TRBJ1-2; TRBD1 aligns across 8 bases. Germline lookup yields CDR1 SGHVS and CDR2 FQNEAQ. After removal of 3 bases from V and 4 bases from J, the junction contained 10 bases not matched to a gene. CDR3 size: 16 residues. The CDR3 sequence is CASSFGQGGVGYGYTF. The DNA of the CDR3 is TGTGCCAGCAGCTTCGGACAGGGCGGTGTCGGCTATGGCTACACCTTC.

This rearrangement joins TRBV7-9 to TRBJ2-5; D may be TRBD1 (6 bases). The CDR3 loop spans 14 amino acids. The V and J ends lost 1 base and 2 bases respectively, with 8 bases between them. Germline CDR1 and CDR2: SEHNR and FQNEAQ (reference sequence). CDR3 amino acids: CASSLVTGQETQYF. As DNA, the CDR3 is TGTGCCAGCAGCTTAGTGACAGGACAAGAGACCCAGTACTTC.

The rearrangement uses TRBV9 and TRBJ2-3; TRBD2 matches at 10 bases. The CDR3 is 18 amino acids. V lost 6 bases, J lost 0 bases, and 13 bases stayed unmatched. Germline V gives CDR1 SGDLS, CDR2 YYNGEE. CDR3 DNA: TGTGCCAGCACCCTCACTAGCGGGAACTTACGTAGCACAGATACGCAGTATTTT. This codes for CASTLTSGNLRSTDTQYF.

The rearrangement links TRBV7-2 to TRBJ1-2; TRBD1 agrees at 7 bases. Germline lookup yields CDR1 SGHTA and CDR2 FQGNSA. CDR3 length: 17 amino acids. V was pared by 1 base and J by 1 base, with 9 bases of the junction left unmatched. CDR3 sequence (DNA): TGTGCCAGCAGCTTAGTTGTTCGGGGGACAGATAACTATGGCTACACCTTC. Translation gives CASSLVVRGTDNYGYTF.

This clone showed up just a few times. V and J are TRBV4-1 and TRBJ2-7; possibly TRBD1 for D (6 bases). This CDR3 contains 16 residues. The germline V and J ends were trimmed by 3 bases and 1 base, with 16 bases remaining between them. Per the germline V gene, CDR1 is MGHRA and CDR2 is YSYEKL. CDR3 in amino acids: CASSQLLTGPSYEQYF. DNA for the CDR3: TGCGCCAGCAGCCAGCTTTTAACAGGGCCATCCTACGAGCAGTACTTC.

The chain carries TRBV5-1 and TRBJ1-6; a weak D match, TRBD1 (6 bases). V lost 2 bases to trimming and J lost 3 bases, with 9 bases between them. CDR3 length equals 15 residues. Germline V lookup: CDR1 SGHRS, CDR2 YFSETQ. Written as DNA, the CDR3 is TGCGCCAGCAGCTTAAGGGGGAACTATAATTCACCCCTCCACTTT. Encoded protein: CASSLRGNYNSPLHF. Using reference TRBV5-1 and TRBJ1-6 for the parts outside the CDR3, the full variable domain is KAGVTQTPRYLIKTRGQQVTLSCSPISGHRSVSWYQQTPGQGLQFLFEYFSETQRNKGNFPGRFSGRQFSNSRSEMNVSTLELGDSALYLCASSLRGNYNSPLHFGNGTRLTVT.

In its sample, this clone was seen a few times. This chain joins TRBV5-4 and TRBJ2-1; the match to TRBD1 covers 7 bases. The CDR3 consists of 15 residues. The V gene's germline CDR1 is SGHNT and CDR2 YYREEE (reference sequence). With 3 bases clipped from V and 1 base from J, the junction kept 4 bases outside the gene matches. The CDR3 is CASSSDRASYNEQFF. The CDR3 nucleotides are TGTGCCAGCAGCTCCGACAGGGCTTCCTACAATGAGCAGTTCTTC.

The CDR3 here is CASRDSKTGNTIYF. The CDR3 DNA sequence: TGTGCCAGTAGGGACAGTAAAACTGGAAACACCATATATTTT. The gene calls are TRBV19 and TRBJ1-3; possible D gene TRBD1, 6 bases. Trimming took 6 bases from V and 2 from J, leaving 11 bases between them. Germline CDR1 and CDR2: LNHDA and SQIVND (reference sequence). The CDR3 extends over 14 amino acids.

This sequence joins TRBV6-5 and TRBJ1-1; tentative D call: TRBD1 (5 bases). This CDR3 contains 13 residues. Germline CDR1 and CDR2: MNHEY and SVGAGI. Trimming stripped 2 bases from V and 4 bases from J, with 8 bases between. The CDR3 nucleotides read TGTGCCAGCAGTTACGACAGACCCACTGAAGCTTTCTTT. It codes for CASSYDRPTEAFF.

The chain combines TRBV5-1 with TRBJ2-3; 7 bases agree with TRBD2. The junction had 6 bases not matched to a gene; V was cut back by 5 bases and J by 3 bases. The CDR3 extends over 14 amino acids. Looked up from germline, CDR1 is SGHRS and CDR2 is YFSETQ. CDR3 coding DNA: TGCGCCAGCAGTTCCGGGACTACGACAGATACGCAGTATTTT. It encodes CASSSGTTTDTQYF.

The chain carries TRBV2 and TRBJ1-1, with 9 bases that match TRBD1. V lost 3 bases to trimming and J lost 2 bases; unmatched junction nucleotides: 1. CDR3 size: 14 residues. Looked up from germline, CDR1 is SNHLY and CDR2 is FYNNEI. CDR3 sequence (DNA): TGTGCCAGCAGTGAGACAGGGGGTAACACTGAAGCTTTCTTT. Translated: CASSETGGNTEAFF.

The chain couples TRBV11-2 to TRBJ2-7; possibly TRBD1 for D (6 bases). This CDR3 contains 13 residues. V was shortened by 3 bases and J by 3 bases, with 9 bases between the two germline ends. CDR1 is SGHAT, CDR2 FQNNGV, per germline. This chain's CDR3 is CASSFSGDYEQYF. CDR3 bases: TGTGCCAGCAGCTTCTCAGGGGACTACGAGCAGTACTTC.

The V call is TRBV7-2, the J call TRBJ1-5; no definite D call. The CDR3 spans 12 residues. V was clipped by 5 bases and J by 5 bases, with 7 bases between them. From germline, CDR1 is SGHTA and CDR2 FQGNSA. CDR3 amino acids: CASSLRYQPQHF. The CDR3 nucleotides read TGTGCCAGCAGCCTTAGATATCAGCCCCAGCATTTT.

In this sample, this clone turned up once. This chain uses TRBV19 with TRBJ2-3; TRBD1 agrees at 8 bases. This CDR3 spans 13 amino acids. Trimming removed 10 bases from V and 5 bases from J; junction bases left unmatched: 8. The germline V gene has CDR1 LNHDA and CDR2 SQIVND (reference sequence). The CDR3 reads CATTGQGIDTQYF. CDR3 bases: TGTGCCACTACCGGACAGGGCATAGATACGCAGTATTTT.

The V call is TRBV18, the J call TRBJ2-7; 10 bases align to TRBD2. Germline V CDR1 and CDR2: KGHSH, LQKENI. After removal of 5 bases from V and 5 bases from J, the junction contained 9 bases not matched to a gene. The CDR3 spans 15 residues. The CDR3 nucleotides are TGTGCCAGCTCAACCCAGCGGGGGGGGTTTGACGAGCAGTACTTC. Translating gives CASSTQRGGFDEQYF.

The chain has TRBV7-3 and TRBJ2-3; D is perhaps TRBD2 (5 bases). Trimming stripped 5 bases from V and 3 bases from J, with 9 bases between. The CDR3 has 13 residues. CDR1 is SGHTA and CDR2 is FQGTGA in the germline V gene. Here the CDR3 DNA reads TGTGCCAGCAGCGGTACTAGAACAGATACGCAGTATTTT. It is translated as CASSGTRTDTQYF.

The chain joins TRBV29-1 to TRBJ2-1, with 7 positions matching TRBD2. V was pared by 2 bases and J by 6 bases, with 10 bases of the junction left unmatched. Germline-derived CDR1 and CDR2 are SQVTM and ANQGSEA. The CDR3 is made up of 15 amino acids. CDR3: CSVEYPKGGGNEQFF. The CDR3 DNA sequence: TGCAGCGTTGAATATCCCAAGGGCGGGGGCAATGAGCAGTTCTTC.

V gene TRBV5-1 combines with J gene TRBJ2-5; D might be TRBD2 (5 bases). Germline-derived CDR1 and CDR2 are SGHRS and YFSETQ. This CDR3 region has 14 residues. The V gene lost 4 bases and the J gene lost 1 base, with 11 bases spanning the gap. The CDR3 spells CASSASGSQETQYF. Written as DNA, the CDR3 is TGCGCCAGCAGCGCGAGCGGCAGCCAAGAGACCCAGTACTTC.

The chain has TRBV10-3 and TRBJ1-2; possibly TRBD1 for D (6 bases). Germline assignment: CDR1 ENHRY and CDR2 SYGVKD. The CDR3 extends over 15 amino acids. Between the trimmed V and J ends, which lost 4 bases and 2 bases, there was a span of 14 bases. The CDR3 spells CAISARGEGNYGYTF. DNA for the CDR3: TGTGCCATCAGTGCCAGGGGCGAGGGCAACTATGGCTACACCTTC.

The chain is built from TRBV10-3 and TRBJ1-2; D remains ambiguous. The CDR3 sequence is 14 residues long. The V and J ends lost 0 bases and 3 bases respectively, with 8 bases between them. Germline V gene data show CDR1 as ENHRY and CDR2 as SYGVKD. This CDR3 is CAISESRHDYGYTF. CDR3 DNA sequence: TGTGCCATCAGTGAGTCGCGACATGACTATGGCTACACCTTC.